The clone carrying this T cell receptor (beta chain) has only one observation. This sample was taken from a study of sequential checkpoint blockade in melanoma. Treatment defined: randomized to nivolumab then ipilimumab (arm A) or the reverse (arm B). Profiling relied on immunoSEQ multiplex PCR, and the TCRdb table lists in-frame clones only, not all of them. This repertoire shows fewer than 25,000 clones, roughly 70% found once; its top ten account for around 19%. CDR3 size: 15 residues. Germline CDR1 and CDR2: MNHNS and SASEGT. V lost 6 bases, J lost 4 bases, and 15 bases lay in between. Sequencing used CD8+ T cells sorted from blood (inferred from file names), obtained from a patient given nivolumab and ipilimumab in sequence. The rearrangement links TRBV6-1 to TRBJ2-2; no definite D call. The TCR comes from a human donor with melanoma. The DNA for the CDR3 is TGTGCCAGCAGAGTCGAGGTTTACCTCACCGGGGAGCTGTTTTTT. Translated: CASRVEVYLTGELFF.